This T cell receptor (beta chain) was identified in a study of T cell responses to AZD1222 COVID-19 vaccine. Assay: immunoSEQ multiplex PCR; the TCRdb copy retains only in-frame clones and omits some. The profile covers 150,000 to 200,000 clones, with about 91% appearing a single time and under 1.2% taken by the ten largest. General study results and limits: Seropositive status at baseline applied to only 6 or 7 AZD1222 recipients.

As concerns this clone: Antigen specificity is unknown.

CDR1 and CDR2 (germline): LGHDT, YNNKEL (reference sequence). The ends lost 6 bases at V and 9 bases at J; junction bases unmatched: 6. This CDR3 spans 13 amino acids. The source material was peripheral blood, sampled 28 days after the second AZD1222 dose. The clonotype originates from an adult who received the AZD1222 COVID-19 vaccine. The rearrangement links TRBV3-1 (or the pseudogene TRBV3-2) to TRBJ2-1; 9 positions agree with TRBD2. CDR3 nucleotides: TGTGCCAGCAGGTCAGCGGGGGGACGTGAGCAGTTCTTC. Encoded protein: CASRSAGGREQFF.